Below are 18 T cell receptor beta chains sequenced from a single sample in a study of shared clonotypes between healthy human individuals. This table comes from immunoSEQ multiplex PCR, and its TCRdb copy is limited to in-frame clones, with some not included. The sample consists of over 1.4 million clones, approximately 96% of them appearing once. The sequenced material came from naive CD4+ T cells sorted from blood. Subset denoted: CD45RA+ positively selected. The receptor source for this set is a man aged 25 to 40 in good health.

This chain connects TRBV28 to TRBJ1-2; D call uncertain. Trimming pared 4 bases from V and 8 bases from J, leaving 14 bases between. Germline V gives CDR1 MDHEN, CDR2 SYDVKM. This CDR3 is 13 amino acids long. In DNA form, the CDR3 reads TGTGCCAGCAGTTCCATTTTTAGCCGAGGCTACACCTTC. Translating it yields CASSSIFSRGYTF.

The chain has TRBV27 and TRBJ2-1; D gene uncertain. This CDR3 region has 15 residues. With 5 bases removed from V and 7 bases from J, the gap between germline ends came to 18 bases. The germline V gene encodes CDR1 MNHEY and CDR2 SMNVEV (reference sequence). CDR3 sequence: CASSPRGAPGNEQFF. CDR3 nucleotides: TGTGCCAGCAGTCCCCGCGGAGCGCCGGGTAATGAGCAGTTCTTC.

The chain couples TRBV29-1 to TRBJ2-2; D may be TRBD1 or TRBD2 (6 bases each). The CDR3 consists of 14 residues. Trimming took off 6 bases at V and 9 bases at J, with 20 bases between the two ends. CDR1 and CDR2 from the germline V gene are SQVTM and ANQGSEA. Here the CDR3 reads CSVTGTVGGRELFF. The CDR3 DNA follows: TGCAGCGTGACCGGGACCGTCGGGGGCCGGGAGCTGTTTTTT.

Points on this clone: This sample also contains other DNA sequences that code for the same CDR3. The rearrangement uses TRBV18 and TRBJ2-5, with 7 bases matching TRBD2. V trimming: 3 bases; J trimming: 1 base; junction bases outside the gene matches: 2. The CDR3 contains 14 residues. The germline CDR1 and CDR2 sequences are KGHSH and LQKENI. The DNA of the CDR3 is TGTGCCAGCTCACCCTCGGGGGGCCAAGAGACCCAGTACTTC. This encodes CASSPSGGQETQYF.

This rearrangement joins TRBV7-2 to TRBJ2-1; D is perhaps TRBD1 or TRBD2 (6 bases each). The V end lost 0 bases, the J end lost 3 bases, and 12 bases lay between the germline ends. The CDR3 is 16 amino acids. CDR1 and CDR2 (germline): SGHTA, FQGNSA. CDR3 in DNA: TGTGCCAGCAGCTTAGCGGTCGGAGGGGGCTACAATGAGCAGTTCTTC. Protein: CASSLAVGGGYNEQFF.

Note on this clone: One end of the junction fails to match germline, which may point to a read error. CDR3 in amino acids: CASALQGTPVAF. The CDR3 bases are TGTGCCAGCGCGTTGCAGGGGACCCCAGTGGCTTTC. The chain combines TRBV13 with TRBJ2-7, with a tentative D call TRBD1 (6 bases). The V gene's germline CDR1 is PRHDT and CDR2 FYEKMQ (reference sequence). CDR3 length equals 12 residues.

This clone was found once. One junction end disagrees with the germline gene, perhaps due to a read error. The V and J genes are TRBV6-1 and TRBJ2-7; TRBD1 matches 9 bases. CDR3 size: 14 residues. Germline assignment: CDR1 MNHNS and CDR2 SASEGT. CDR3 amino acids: CASSEGQGSSEQYF. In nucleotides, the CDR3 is TGTGCCAGCAGTGAGGGACAGGGCTCCTCCGAGCAGTACTTC.

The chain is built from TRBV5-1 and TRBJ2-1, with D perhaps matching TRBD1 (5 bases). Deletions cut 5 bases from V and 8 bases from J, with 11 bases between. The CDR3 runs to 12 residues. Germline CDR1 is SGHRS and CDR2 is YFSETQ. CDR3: CASRGERDEQFF. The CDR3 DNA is TGCGCCAGCAGAGGGGAACGGGATGAGCAGTTCTTC.

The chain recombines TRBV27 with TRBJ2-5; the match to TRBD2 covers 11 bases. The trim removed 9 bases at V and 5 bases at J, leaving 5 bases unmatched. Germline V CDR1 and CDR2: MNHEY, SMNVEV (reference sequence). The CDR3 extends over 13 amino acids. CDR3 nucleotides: TGTGCCAGTCGACTAGCGGGACGTGAGACCCAGTACTTC. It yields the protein CASRLAGRETQYF.

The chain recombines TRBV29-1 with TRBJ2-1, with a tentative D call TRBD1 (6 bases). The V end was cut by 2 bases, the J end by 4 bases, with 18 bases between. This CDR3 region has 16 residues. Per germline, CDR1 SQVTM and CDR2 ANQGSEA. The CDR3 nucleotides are TGCAGCGTTGAATCTTTACCAGGGGCCATTTACAATGAGCAGTTCTTC. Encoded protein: CSVESLPGAIYNEQFF.

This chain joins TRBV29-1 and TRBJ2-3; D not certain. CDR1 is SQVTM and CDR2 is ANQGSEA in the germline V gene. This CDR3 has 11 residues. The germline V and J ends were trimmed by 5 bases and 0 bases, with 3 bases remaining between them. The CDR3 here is CSVFSTDTQYF. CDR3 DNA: TGCAGCGTTTTCAGCACAGATACGCAGTATTTT.

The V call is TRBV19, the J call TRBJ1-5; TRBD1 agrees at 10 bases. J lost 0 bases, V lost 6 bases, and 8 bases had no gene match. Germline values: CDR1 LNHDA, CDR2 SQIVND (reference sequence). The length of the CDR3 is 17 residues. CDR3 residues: CASRPGQGTYSNQPQHF. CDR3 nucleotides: TGTGCCAGTAGACCGGGACAGGGGACGTATAGCAATCAGCCCCAGCATTTT.

CDR3 coding DNA: TGTGCCAGCAGCTTTGGCAGGTTTGGAAACACCATATATTTT. The encoded protein is CASSFGRFGNTIYF. V gene TRBV5-4 combines with J gene TRBJ1-3; D remains unclear. The CDR3 runs 14 residues. The germline V and J ends were trimmed by 2 bases and 3 bases, with 9 bases remaining between them. Germline V lookup: CDR1 SGHNT, CDR2 YYREEE (reference sequence). Full variable domain (rest looked up from reference TRBV5-4 and TRBJ1-3): ETGVTQSPTHLIKTRGQQVTLRCSSQSGHNTVSWYQQALGQGPQFIFQYYREEENGRGNFPPRFSGLQFPNYSSELNVNALELDDSALYLCASSFGRFGNTIYFGEGSWLTVV.

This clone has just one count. CDR3: CASSQGDTQYF. CDR3 nucleotides: TGTGCCAGTAGTCAGGGAGATACGCAGTATTTT. This rearrangement joins TRBV19 to TRBJ2-3, with D maybe TRBD1 (5 bases). The CDR3 is made up of 11 amino acids. Germline CDR1 is LNHDA and CDR2 is SQIVND (reference sequence). V shed 5 bases and J shed 5 bases, with 5 bases lying between them.

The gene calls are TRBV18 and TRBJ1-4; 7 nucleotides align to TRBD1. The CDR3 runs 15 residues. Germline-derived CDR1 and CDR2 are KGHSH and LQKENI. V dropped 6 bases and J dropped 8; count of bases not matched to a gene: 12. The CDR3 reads CASSNRAQGSEKLFF. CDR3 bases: TGTGCCAGCTCCAACCGGGCACAGGGGAGCGAAAAACTGTTTTTT.

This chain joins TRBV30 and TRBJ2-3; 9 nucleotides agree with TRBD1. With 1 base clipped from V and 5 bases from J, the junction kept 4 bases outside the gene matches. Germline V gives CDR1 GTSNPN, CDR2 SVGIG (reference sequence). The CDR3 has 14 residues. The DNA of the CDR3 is TGTGCCTGGAGTGAGACAGGGGGTTTAGATACGCAGTATTTT. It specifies CAWSETGGLDTQYF.

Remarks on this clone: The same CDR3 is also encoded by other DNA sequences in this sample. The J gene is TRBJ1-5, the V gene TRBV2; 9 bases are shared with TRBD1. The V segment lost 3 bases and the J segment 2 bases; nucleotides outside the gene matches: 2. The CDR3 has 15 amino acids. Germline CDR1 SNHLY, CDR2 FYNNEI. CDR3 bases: TGTGCCAGCAGTGATGACAGGGGGGGCAATCAGCCCCAGCATTTT. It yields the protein CASSDDRGGNQPQHF. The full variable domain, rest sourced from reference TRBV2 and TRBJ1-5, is EPEVTQTPSHQVTQMGQEVILRCVPISNHLYFYWYRQILGQKVEFLVSFYNNEISEKSEIFDDQFSVERPDGSNFTLKIRSTKLEDSAMYFCASSDDRGGNQPQHFGDGTRLSIL.

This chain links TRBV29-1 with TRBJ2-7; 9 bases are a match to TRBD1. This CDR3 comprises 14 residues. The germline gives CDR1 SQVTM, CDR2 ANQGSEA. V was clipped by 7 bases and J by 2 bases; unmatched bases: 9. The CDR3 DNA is TGCAGCGCCCGGACAGGGGTTTTGCCCTACGAGCAGTACTTC. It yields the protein CSARTGVLPYEQYF.